These T cell receptor beta chains were read from a single sample in a study of T cells in localized non-small cell lung cancer. Sequencing used immunoSEQ multiplex PCR; TCRdb keeps in-frame clones, though not all of them. The sample contains tens of thousands of clones, around 89% of which appear only once. The input for sequencing was peripheral blood, taken before any cancer treatment. The receptors were gathered from a woman aged 35-75 years with stage I squamous cell lung carcinoma. Both conserved end residues are part of each CDR3. A D gene is named only where the DNA matches it firmly. Clone size is given for some rows only: seen once, a few or many times, or a class if the clone is expanded.

cdr3_aa | cdr3_nt | d_call | v_call | clone_size | j_call
CASSPGTDPYEQYF | TGTGCCAGCAGCCCCGGGACGGATCCCTACGAGCAGTACTTC | NA | TRBV5-4 | NA | TRBJ2-7
CASSAQGAEAFF | TGCGCCAGCAGCGCCCAAGGCGCTGAAGCTTTCTTT | NA | TRBV5-1 | NA | TRBJ1-1
CASSDAPQGRFGNTIYF | TGTGCCAGCAGTGACGCCCCCCAGGGGCGCTTTGGAAACACCATATATTTT | NA | TRBV6-4 | NA | TRBJ1-3
CASSSNRYGYTF | TGTGCCAGCAGCTCCAACCGATATGGCTACACCTTC | NA | TRBV5-6 | few | TRBJ1-2
CASSVSPAWTGELFF | TGTGCCAGCAGCGTAAGTCCAGCTTGGACCGGGGAGCTGTTTTTT | NA | TRBV9 | NA | TRBJ2-2
CASSFDRDQPQHF | TGTGCCAGCAGTTTCGACAGAGATCAGCCCCAGCATTTT | NA | TRBV27 | few | TRBJ1-5
CASSTGANYGYTF | TGTGCCAGCAGTACCGGGGCTAACTATGGCTACACCTTC | NA | TRBV6-6 | NA | TRBJ1-2
CASSQWSGSDYNSPLHF | TGTGCCAGCAGCCAATGGTCGGGTTCCGACTATAATTCACCCCTCCACTTT | NA | TRBV27 | NA | TRBJ1-6
CASSLGLGRSSGNTIYF | TGTGCCAGCAGCTTAGGGCTGGGACGGAGCTCTGGAAACACCATATATTTT | NA | TRBV11-1 | once | TRBJ1-3
CAWSTRLNNTIYF | TGTGCCTGGAGTACCAGGTTGAATAACACCATATATTTT | NA | TRBV30 | NA | TRBJ1-3
CASSYHQGYNTEAFF | TGTGCCAGCAGTTATCATCAGGGCTACAACACTGAAGCTTTCTTT | NA | TRBV6-5 | NA | TRBJ1-1
CAWTQGQAVSGYTF | TGTGCCTGGACGCAGGGACAGGCGGTATCAGGCTACACCTTC | TRBD1 | TRBV30 | NA | TRBJ1-2
CASSPTGSYGYTF | TGTGCCAGCAGCCCGACCGGGTCCTATGGCTACACCTTC | NA | TRBV9 | NA | TRBJ1-2
CASSQRVGDTEAFF | TGTGCCAGCAGCCAACGCGTGGGTGACACTGAAGCTTTCTTT | NA | TRBV16 | NA | TRBJ1-1
CASSPSNYGEAFF | TGTGCCAGCTCACCTTCCAATTACGGTGAAGCTTTCTTT | NA | TRBV18 | NA | TRBJ1-1
CASSLGAGSVLTGELFF | TGTGCCAGCAGCTTAGGGGCAGGGTCGGTACTCACCGGGGAGCTGTTTTTT | NA | TRBV7-9 | NA | TRBJ2-2
CASSMGGDRYGYTF | TGTGCCAGTAGTATGGGAGGGGACCGCTATGGCTACACCTTC | NA | TRBV19 | NA | TRBJ1-2
CASSELGNQPQHF | TGTGCCAGCAGTGAATTGGGCAATCAGCCCCAGCATTTT | NA | TRBV6-1 | NA | TRBJ1-5
CASSSQDRGRSKLFF | TGTGCCAGCAGCTCTCAGGACAGGGGGCGCTCAAAACTGTTTTTT | TRBD1 | TRBV9 | NA | TRBJ1-4
CAWSPETDTQYF | TGTGCCTGGAGCCCGGAGACAGATACGCAGTATTTT | NA | TRBV30 | NA | TRBJ2-3
CASSLGQGTTEAFF | TGTGCCAGCAGCTTGGGACAGGGGACCACTGAAGCTTTCTTT | TRBD1 | TRBV5-8 | few | TRBJ1-1
CASRRGRDGYQPQHF | TGTGCCAGCCGACGAGGGCGGGACGGTTATCAGCCCCAGCATTTT | NA | TRBV6-6 | NA | TRBJ1-5
CARSLMGRKGGRSPLHF | TGTGCCAGAAGCTTAATGGGAAGGAAAGGGGGAAGATCACCCCTCCACTTT | NA | TRBV5-3 | NA | TRBJ1-6
CASSSGVGTYEQYF | TGTGCCAGCAGCTCCGGGGTGGGAACCTACGAGCAGTACTTC | NA | TRBV7-2 | NA | TRBJ2-7
CASSPTGATGGYTF | TGTGCCAGCAGTCCTACAGGGGCGACCGGTGGCTACACCTTC | TRBD1 | TRBV25-1 | NA | TRBJ1-2
CASSISNRGNNSPLHF | TGTGCCAGTAGTATTTCAAACAGGGGGAATAATTCACCCCTCCACTTT | TRBD1 | TRBV19 | NA | TRBJ1-6
CSVSRQRETEAFF | TGCAGCGTCAGCCGACAGAGGGAGACTGAAGCTTTCTTT | NA | TRBV29-1 | NA | TRBJ1-1
CASSAIQGANEKLFF | TGTGCCAGCAGCGCAATACAGGGGGCGAATGAAAAACTGTTTTTT | TRBD1 | TRBV9 | NA | TRBJ1-4
CASSYSQGDNQPQHF | TGTGCCAGCAGTTACTCACAGGGTGACAATCAGCCCCAGCATTTT | NA | TRBV6-6 | once | TRBJ1-5
CASSPDRGSRGYTF | TGCGCCAGCAGCCCCGACAGGGGATCTCGGGGCTACACCTTC | TRBD1 | TRBV5-1 | NA | TRBJ1-2
CASTPEGVQGTQYF | TGTGCCAGCACTCCCGAGGGGGTTCAAGGGACCCAGTACTTC | NA | TRBV2 | NA | TRBJ2-5
CASSLGLELYEQYF | TGTGCCAGCAGCTTAGGACTAGAACTCTACGAGCAGTACTTC | NA | TRBV11-2 | NA | TRBJ2-7
CASTYDGRHGYTF | TGTGCCAGCACCTACGACGGGAGGCATGGCTACACCTTC | NA | TRBV9 | NA | TRBJ1-2
CASSFPQGSSYNSPLHF | TGTGCCAGCAGCTTCCCCCAGGGCAGCTCCTATAATTCACCCCTCCACTTT | NA | TRBV5-4 | NA | TRBJ1-6
CASSADRVPDTQYF | TGTGCCAGTAGTGCCGACAGGGTTCCAGATACGCAGTATTTT | TRBD1 | TRBV19 | NA | TRBJ2-3
CASNPRQGYEQYF | TGTGCCAGTAATCCTAGACAGGGCTACGAGCAGTACTTC | TRBD1 | TRBV19 | NA | TRBJ2-7
CASSPKGGYTF | TGTGCCAGCTCACCAAAAGGTGGCTACACCTTC | NA | TRBV18 | NA | TRBJ1-2
CASTRQGAGYTF | TGTGCCAGTACCCGACAGGGAGCTGGCTACACCTTC | TRBD1 | TRBV19 | NA | TRBJ1-2
CASSLYYGYTF | TGTGCCAGCAGCCTCTACTATGGCTACACCTTC | NA | TRBV7-2 | NA | TRBJ1-2
CASSVGGTGNTGELFF | TGTGCCAGCAGCGTAGGAGGGACAGGGAACACCGGGGAGCTGTTTTTT | TRBD1 | TRBV9 | NA | TRBJ2-2
CASSLVGGGSTGELFF | TGTGCCAGCAGCTTGGTGGGCGGGGGGTCCACCGGGGAGCTGTTTTTT | TRBD2 | TRBV5-6 | NA | TRBJ2-2
CASSRERGEGQETQYF | TGTGCCAGCAGCCGAGAGCGGGGGGAGGGTCAAGAGACCCAGTACTTC | TRBD2 | TRBV4-2 | NA | TRBJ2-5
CAISGGNTIYF | TGTGCCATCAGTGGTGGAAACACCATATATTTT | NA | TRBV10-3 | NA | TRBJ1-3
CASSYSGGATDTQYF | TGTGCCAGCAGTTATAGCGGGGGGGCGACAGATACGCAGTATTTT | TRBD2 | TRBV6-5 | NA | TRBJ2-3
CSVQGLQAQKEQYF | TGCAGCGTTCAGGGCCTGCAGGCCCAAAAGGAGCAGTACTTC | NA | TRBV29-1 | once | TRBJ2-7
CASSPQTGSGTEAFF | TGTGCCAGCAGTCCCCAGACAGGGTCGGGCACTGAAGCTTTCTTT | TRBD1 | TRBV6-5 | NA | TRBJ1-1
CASSPPVGSEVHYEQYF | TGTGCCAGCTCACCTCCGGTAGGGTCCGAGGTCCACTACGAGCAGTACTTC | NA | TRBV18 | NA | TRBJ2-7
CASRASRLAGGADTQYF | TGTGCCAGTAGGGCCAGTAGACTAGCGGGGGGCGCAGATACGCAGTATTTT | TRBD2 | TRBV19 | NA | TRBJ2-3
CSAFTGTGGRGVSPQHF | TGCAGCGCATTTACCGGGACAGGGGGCCGTGGAGTATCGCCCCAGCATTTT | TRBD1 | TRBV29-1 | NA | TRBJ1-5
CASRRGDPMSYEQYF | TGCGCCAGCAGACGCGGGGATCCGATGTCCTACGAGCAGTACTTC | NA | TRBV5-1 | NA | TRBJ2-7
CASSSGSGGSYNEQFF | TGCGCCAGCAGCTCCGGGTCGGGGGGCTCCTACAATGAGCAGTTCTTC | TRBD2 | TRBV5-1 | NA | TRBJ2-1